This T cell receptor (beta chain) was obtained from a study of pediatric ulcerative colitis. The V and J ends lost 4 bases and 9 bases respectively, with 15 bases between them. The CDR3 consists of 13 residues. Study conclusions and caveats: Ulcerative colitis patients shared more blood-rectal clones than controls.

As concerns this clone: Its matching antigen is unknown.

One to two pinch biopsies were taken from the rectum during colonoscopy. This table comes from immunoSEQ multiplex PCR, and its TCRdb copy is limited to in-frame clones, with some not included. The data show roughly 23,000 clones, about three quarters seen once. Sequenced input: gut tissue. The TCR originated in a boy younger than 18 with severe ulcerative colitis. This chain connects TRBV23-1 to TRBJ1-2, with D unresolved. TRBV23-1 carries the ORF label, with uncertain function. In nucleotides, the CDR3 is TGCGCCAGCAGTCGTCCAGCGAATTGTAGCTACACCTTC. Translation: CASSRPANCSYTF.